The 10 T cell receptor beta chains reported below all come from one sample, sequenced in a study of blood T cell repertoires in COVID-19. The assay was immunoSEQ multiplex PCR, and TCRdb's table has in-frame clones only and misses some. This sample has under 350,000 clones, with more than 85% found just once. Sequencing used peripheral blood. Every receptor here comes from a man between 65 and 80 years old with acute or convalescent COVID-19.

The rearrangement links TRBV7-6 to TRBJ2-1; 11 bases are a match to TRBD2. V lost 4 bases and J lost 10; bases outside the gene matches: 9. Germline V gene lookup returns CDR1 SGHVS and CDR2 FNYEAQ. This CDR3 has 15 amino acids. CDR3 in amino acids: CASSYGTSGGSEQFF. CDR3 nucleotide sequence: TGTGCCAGCAGCTACGGGACTAGCGGAGGCTCGGAGCAGTTCTTC.

The chain recombines TRBV28 with TRBJ1-4, with D perhaps TRBD1 (5 bases). Germline V CDR1 and CDR2: MDHEN, SYDVKM. This CDR3 has 15 residues. V lost 7 bases and J lost 6, with 18 bases in between. In DNA, the CDR3 is TGTGCCAGCAACCTGTCGGGGGAAGGTTATGAAAAACTGTTTTTT. This sequence encodes CASNLSGEGYEKLFF.

The chain is built from TRBV27 and TRBJ2-7; 15 bases are shared with TRBD2. V gave up 6 bases and J gave up 3 bases; unmatched junction bases: 9. Germline CDR1 is MNHEY and CDR2 is SMNVEV (reference sequence). CDR3 length: 17 residues. DNA for the CDR3: TGTGCCAGCAGCCGAGGGACTAGCGGGAGGCAGTACTACGAGCAGTACTTC. It specifies CASSRGTSGRQYYEQYF.

V usage is TRBV7-9 and J usage is TRBJ2-1; 12 nucleotides agree with TRBD2. Germline CDR1 reads SEHNR; CDR2 reads FQNEAQ (reference sequence). This CDR3 has 16 residues. Unmatched junction bases numbered 6, after V lost 3 bases and J lost 6 bases. Here the CDR3 reads CASSFTSGRIVNEQFF. CDR3 coding DNA: TGTGCCAGCAGCTTCACTAGCGGGAGGATCGTCAATGAGCAGTTCTTC.

This clone appeared once. V is TRBV4-2 and J is TRBJ1-2; D is possibly TRBD1 (6 bases). The germline gives CDR1 LGHNA, CDR2 YNFKEQ. Trimming took off 1 base at V and 0 bases at J, with 6 bases between the two ends. CDR3 length: 14 residues. The CDR3 sequence is CASSQAGANYGYTF. For the CDR3, the DNA is TGTGCCAGCAGCCAAGCAGGGGCTAACTATGGCTACACCTTC.

V and J are TRBV7-2 and TRBJ2-7; 11 bases are a match to TRBD2. The CDR3 contains 15 residues. The germline V gene has CDR1 SGHTA and CDR2 FQGNSA. The ends lost 8 bases at V and 1 base at J; junction bases unmatched: 7. The CDR3 sequence: CASGVTSGVSYEQYF. The CDR3 nucleotides read TGTGCCAGCGGAGTGACTAGCGGGGTATCCTACGAGCAGTACTTC.

The CDR3 nucleotides read TGTGCCAGCAGCTTAGAACAGGGTCCCTACGAGCAGTACTTC. Translation gives CASSLEQGPYEQYF. The gene calls are TRBV7-9 and TRBJ2-7, with D possibly TRBD1 on 6 matching bases. Germline CDR1 SEHNR, CDR2 FQNEAQ (reference sequence). The CDR3 has 14 residues. V was cut by 1 base and J by 2 bases, with 9 bases left in between.

The chain links TRBV25-1 to TRBJ1-5; D gene unclear. Trimming removed 1 base from V and 5 bases from J, with 12 bases in between. Per the germline V gene, CDR1 is MGHDK and CDR2 is SYGVNS. This CDR3 has 15 residues. CDR3 sequence reads: CASSESAGWDQPQHF. CDR3 in DNA: TGTGCCAGCAGTGAATCGGCAGGTTGGGATCAGCCCCAGCATTTT.

The V call is TRBV7-6, the J call TRBJ2-2, with D possibly matching TRBD1 (8 bases). Trimming pared 6 bases from V and 1 base from J, leaving 15 bases between. This CDR3 has 16 residues. The germline V gene has CDR1 SGHVS and CDR2 FNYEAQ. In DNA form, the CDR3 reads TGTGCCAGCAGTCTCACAGGGGGGGTGAACACCGGGGAGCTGTTTTTT. Its protein is CASSLTGGVNTGELFF.

The chain joins TRBV29-1 to TRBJ2-7; tentative D call: TRBD2 (6 bases). The CDR3 is 12 residues long. Trimming removed 1 base at V and 10 bases at J, with 14 bases between. Per the germline V gene, CDR1 is SQVTM and CDR2 is ANQGSEA. The CDR3 DNA reads TGCAGCGTTGAAGTAGGTAGGGGAGGACAGTACTTC. Protein sequence: CSVEVGRGGQYF.